These T cell receptor beta chains were read from a single sample in a study of PD-1 blockade in classical Hodgkin lymphoma. Measured with immunoSEQ multiplex PCR; TCRdb has only the in-frame clones, and not every one. This table has approximately 89,000 clones, over 80% appearing once. This specimen was peripheral blood mononuclear cells (PBMCs), taken before the fourth cycle of nivolumab. These receptors were collected from a human donor with classical Hodgkin lymphoma. Each CDR3 is given with its conserved first and last residue. The order of the fields is CDR3 length, clone size, J gene, V gene, CDR3 protein. Clone size is given for some rows only: seen once, a few or many times, or a class if the clone is expanded.

len: 16; abundance: -; j_gene: TRBJ2-1; v_gene: TRBV7-8; CDR3aa: CASSLAGGTAYNEQFF
len: 14; abundance: -; j_gene: TRBJ2-2; v_gene: TRBV9; CDR3aa: CASSVAANTGELFF
len: 14; abundance: -; j_gene: TRBJ2-7; v_gene: TRBV18; CDR3aa: CASSPPGSSYEQYF
len: 15; abundance: -; j_gene: TRBJ2-7; v_gene: TRBV27; CDR3aa: CASSLLGPPSYEQYF
len: 15; abundance: -; j_gene: TRBJ1-5; v_gene: TRBV30; CDR3aa: CAATTQAGGSQPQHF
len: 15; abundance: -; j_gene: TRBJ2-1; v_gene: TRBV5-1; CDR3aa: CASRLGSSPSNEQFF
len: 13; abundance: -; j_gene: TRBJ1-2; v_gene: TRBV7-2; CDR3aa: CASILDRASGYTF
len: 14; abundance: once; j_gene: TRBJ2-3; v_gene: TRBV30; CDR3aa: CAWSVNGLTDTQYF
len: 16; abundance: -; j_gene: TRBJ1-1; v_gene: TRBV27; CDR3aa: CASRMIQGGGNTEAFF
len: 15; abundance: -; j_gene: TRBJ2-1; v_gene: TRBV7-9; CDR3aa: CASSFGISSYNEQFF
len: 15; abundance: -; j_gene: TRBJ2-3; v_gene: TRBV4-1; CDR3aa: CASSQLQLGTDTQYF
len: 17; abundance: -; j_gene: TRBJ1-4; v_gene: TRBV5-5; CDR3aa: CASSPALAEATNEKLFF
len: 18; abundance: -; j_gene: TRBJ2-7; v_gene: TRBV7-2; CDR3aa: CASSLELAGELSPYEQYF
len: 14; abundance: -; j_gene: TRBJ2-1; v_gene: TRBV6-6; CDR3aa: CASRPQGFGDEQFF
len: 17; abundance: -; j_gene: TRBJ1-3; v_gene: TRBV11-2; CDR3aa: CASSLDGDRVYGNTIYF
len: 15; abundance: -; j_gene: TRBJ2-5; v_gene: TRBV11-2; CDR3aa: CASSPGGTGFETQYF
len: 18; abundance: -; j_gene: TRBJ2-6; v_gene: TRBV21-1; CDR3aa: CASSKAETASSGANVLTF
len: 14; abundance: -; j_gene: TRBJ1-1; v_gene: TRBV10-2; CDR3aa: CASSEPNRGTEAFF
len: 15; abundance: -; j_gene: TRBJ1-1; v_gene: TRBV4-3; CDR3aa: CASSQEPGDYTEAFF
len: 13; abundance: -; j_gene: TRBJ2-3; v_gene: TRBV6-5; CDR3aa: CASSYIGADTQYF
len: 14; abundance: -; j_gene: TRBJ2-7; v_gene: TRBV5-1; CDR3aa: CASSFQGGSYEQYF
len: 16; abundance: -; j_gene: TRBJ2-1; v_gene: TRBV6-4; CDR3aa: CASREVAGGPSNEQFF
len: 14; abundance: -; j_gene: TRBJ2-2; v_gene: TRBV2; CDR3aa: CASRGGQPTGELFF
len: 15; abundance: -; j_gene: TRBJ2-2; v_gene: TRBV5-1; CDR3aa: CASSLESRDTGELFF
len: 14; abundance: -; j_gene: TRBJ1-2; v_gene: TRBV2; CDR3aa: CASSEQGSNYGYTF
len: 13; abundance: -; j_gene: TRBJ1-2; v_gene: TRBV5-1; CDR3aa: CASSNVGASGYTF